A selection of T cell receptor beta chains follows, all from one sample in a study of metastatic and nonmetastatic thyroid tumors. Via MiXCR, TCRdb re-called the PCR reads. Among approximately 38,000 clones, about 30% were seen once, and the ten largest hold 9.5% to 13%. Material for sequencing was blood. The source of these receptors is a male donor with papillary thyroid cancer or a benign thyroid nodule (not recorded which). Some clones in this sample may be carry-over from other donors' samples. Both conserved end residues are part of each CDR3. The D gene is left open where the match is weak. Clone sizes are given selectively: once, few, many, or a class where the clone is expanded.

j_gene: TRBJ2-3; v_gene: TRBV5-1; d_gene: TRBD2; abundance: .; len: 15; CDR3aa: CASSLVAGLTDTQYF; CDR3nt: TGCGCCAGCAGCTTGGTAGCGGGGCTCACAGATACGCAGTATTTT
j_gene: TRBJ2-1; v_gene: TRBV6-5; d_gene: .; abundance: few; len: 15; CDR3aa: CASSDSTIGSNEQFF; CDR3nt: TGTGCCAGCAGTGACTCGACTATCGGCAGCAATGAGCAGTTCTTC
j_gene: TRBJ2-1; v_gene: TRBV4-1; d_gene: TRBD2; abundance: .; len: 16; CDR3aa: CASSPLKAGGGGKQFF; CDR3nt: TGCGCCAGCAGCCCCCTCAAGGCGGGAGGGGGGGGTAAGCAGTTCTTC
j_gene: TRBJ1-1; v_gene: TRBV19; d_gene: TRBD1; abundance: .; len: 17; CDR3aa: CASRYGQGAVRNTEAFF; CDR3nt: TGTGCCAGTCGGTACGGACAGGGGGCTGTGAGGAACACTGAAGCTTTCTTT
j_gene: TRBJ2-7; v_gene: TRBV2; d_gene: .; abundance: few; len: 15; CDR3aa: CASSIPVGLRSEQYF; CDR3nt: TGTGCCAGCAGTATTCCGGTGGGTTTGAGGTCGGAGCAGTACTTC
j_gene: TRBJ1-2; v_gene: TRBV7-2; d_gene: TRBD1; abundance: many; len: 14; CDR3aa: CASSPGTGEAGYTF; CDR3nt: TGTGCCAGCAGTCCCGGGACAGGGGAGGCTGGCTACACCTTC
j_gene: TRBJ2-1; v_gene: TRBV7-7; d_gene: TRBD2; abundance: many; len: 15; CDR3aa: CASSLATGTSNEQFF; CDR3nt: TGTGCTAGCAGCTTAGCCACCGGGACTAGCAATGAGCAGTTCTTC
j_gene: TRBJ2-7; v_gene: TRBV9; d_gene: .; abundance: once; len: 14; CDR3aa: CASSVDVQALEQYF; CDR3nt: TGTGCCAGCAGCGTAGACGTACAGGCTCTCGAGCAGTACTTC
j_gene: TRBJ2-1; v_gene: TRBV20-1; d_gene: TRBD2; abundance: once; len: 14; CDR3aa: CSAPRTSGYNEQFF; CDR3nt: TGCAGTGCTCCGAGGACTAGCGGTTACAATGAGCAGTTCTTC
j_gene: TRBJ1-3; v_gene: TRBV5-1; d_gene: .; abundance: .; len: 16; CDR3aa: CASSLDSGGSGNTIYF; CDR3nt: TGCGCCAGCAGCTTGGACAGTGGAGGGTCTGGAAACACCATATATTTT
j_gene: TRBJ2-7; v_gene: TRBV5-1; d_gene: .; abundance: .; len: 14; CDR3aa: CASSLAYNSYEQYF; CDR3nt: TGCGCCAGCAGCTTGGCCTACAACTCCTACGAGCAGTACTTC
j_gene: TRBJ1-1; v_gene: TRBV27; d_gene: .; abundance: many; len: 17; CDR3aa: CASSPFSPRGSDTEAFF; CDR3nt: TGTGCCAGCAGTCCCTTCAGTCCAAGGGGTTCGGACACTGAAGCTTTCTTT
j_gene: TRBJ2-1; v_gene: TRBV12-3/TRBV12-4; d_gene: .; abundance: few; len: 15; CDR3aa: CASRSNTGSYNEQFF; CDR3nt: TGTGCCAGCCGTTCCAATACGGGCTCCTACAATGAGCAGTTCTTC
j_gene: TRBJ2-7; v_gene: TRBV20-1; d_gene: .; abundance: many; len: 16; CDR3aa: CSAPEYPTRSSYEQYF; CDR3nt: TGCAGTGCCCCGGAATATCCTACCCGGAGCTCCTACGAGCAGTACTTC
j_gene: TRBJ1-2; v_gene: TRBV20-1; d_gene: TRBD1; abundance: .; len: 14; CDR3aa: CSASLFTGANGYTF; CDR3nt: TGCAGTGCTAGCCTATTTACAGGGGCAAATGGCTACACCTTC
j_gene: TRBJ2-3; v_gene: TRBV2; d_gene: TRBD2; abundance: many; len: 18; CDR3aa: CASSEEASGRFTTNTQYF; CDR3nt: TGTGCCAGCAGTGAAGAGGCTAGCGGGAGGTTCACCACAAATACGCAGTATTTT
j_gene: TRBJ1-1; v_gene: TRBV2; d_gene: .; abundance: .; len: 16; CDR3aa: CASREVGFTMNTEAFF; CDR3nt: TGTGCCAGCAGAGAGGTTGGGTTTACCATGAACACTGAAGCTTTCTTT
j_gene: TRBJ1-2; v_gene: TRBV4-2; d_gene: .; abundance: few; len: 14; CDR3aa: CASSQQGHSRGYTF; CDR3nt: TGTGCCAGCAGCCAACAAGGACACTCTCGGGGCTACACCTTC
j_gene: TRBJ1-5; v_gene: TRBV20-1; d_gene: TRBD1; abundance: few; len: 14; CDR3aa: CSVQQGAGNQPQHF; CDR3nt: TGCAGTGTTCAACAGGGGGCAGGCAATCAGCCCCAGCATTTT
j_gene: TRBJ2-5; v_gene: TRBV25-1; d_gene: TRBD1; abundance: few; len: 14; CDR3aa: CASSDTRGLETQYF; CDR3nt: TGTGCCAGCAGTGATACTAGGGGGCTGGAGACCCAGTACTTC
j_gene: TRBJ1-2; v_gene: TRBV20-1; d_gene: TRBD1; abundance: .; len: 16; CDR3aa: CSARTHFLGQAYGYTF; CDR3nt: TGCAGTGCTAGAACCCACTTCCTAGGACAGGCCTATGGCTACACCTTC
j_gene: TRBJ2-3; v_gene: TRBV24-1; d_gene: .; abundance: .; len: 16; CDR3aa: CATSEPLAASTDTQYF; CDR3nt: TGTGCCACCAGTGAGCCCCTCGCGGCTAGCACAGATACGCAGTATTTT
j_gene: TRBJ1-1; v_gene: TRBV7-6; d_gene: .; abundance: few; len: 13; CDR3aa: CASSLGDHTEAFF; CDR3nt: TGTGCCAGCAGCTTAGGGGACCACACTGAAGCTTTCTTT
j_gene: TRBJ1-5; v_gene: TRBV5-1; d_gene: .; abundance: .; len: 19; CDR3aa: CASSFYICRAGTGNQPQHF; CDR3nt: .
j_gene: TRBJ2-2; v_gene: TRBV19; d_gene: TRBD1; abundance: .; len: 14; CDR3aa: CASKDRAGTGELFF; CDR3nt: TGTGCCAGTAAGGACAGGGCGGGCACCGGGGAGCTGTTTTTT
j_gene: TRBJ2-7; v_gene: TRBV4-1; d_gene: TRBD2; abundance: .; len: 17; CDR3aa: CASSLQSGTSGGYEQYF; CDR3nt: TGCGCCAGCAGCCTACAATCCGGGACTAGCGGGGGATACGAGCAGTACTTC
j_gene: TRBJ2-7; v_gene: TRBV10-2; d_gene: TRBD1; abundance: .; len: 14; CDR3aa: CASRYPGQGYEQYF; CDR3nt: TGCGCCAGCAGATATCCGGGACAGGGATACGAGCAGTACTTC
j_gene: TRBJ2-5; v_gene: TRBV15; d_gene: TRBD1; abundance: .; len: 15; CDR3aa: CATSPGDSSSETQYF; CDR3nt: TGTGCCACCAGCCCAGGGGACAGTAGTTCTGAGACCCAGTACTTC
j_gene: TRBJ1-5; v_gene: TRBV18; d_gene: TRBD1; abundance: many; len: 15; CDR3aa: CASSSGQGSYQPQHF; CDR3nt: TGTGCCAGCTCATCCGGACAGGGTTCGTATCAGCCCCAGCATTTT
j_gene: TRBJ1-5; v_gene: TRBV6-1; d_gene: TRBD1; abundance: .; len: 16; CDR3aa: CASSEGEGAGNQPQHF; CDR3nt: TGTGCCAGCAGTGAAGGAGAGGGGGCTGGCAATCAGCCCCAGCATTTT
j_gene: TRBJ1-2; v_gene: TRBV4-1; d_gene: TRBD1; abundance: few; len: 15; CDR3aa: CASSQGQGNHYGYTF; CDR3nt: TGCGCCAGCAGCCAGGGACAGGGAAACCACTATGGCTACACCTTC
j_gene: TRBJ2-1; v_gene: TRBV18; d_gene: TRBD2; abundance: .; len: 15; CDR3aa: CASSPGLAGVNEQFF; CDR3nt: TGTGCCAGCTCACCGGGACTAGCGGGAGTCAATGAGCAGTTCTTC
j_gene: TRBJ2-1; v_gene: TRBV11-2; d_gene: .; abundance: .; len: 16; CDR3aa: CASSTDGGSSYNEQFF; CDR3nt: TGTGCCAGCAGCACCGATGGGGGTTCCTCCTACAATGAGCAGTTCTTC
j_gene: TRBJ2-3; v_gene: TRBV20-1; d_gene: .; abundance: few; len: 10; CDR3aa: CSPRGDTQYF; CDR3nt: TGCAGCCCAAGGGGAGATACGCAGTATTTT
j_gene: TRBJ1-2; v_gene: TRBV9; d_gene: .; abundance: .; len: 14; CDR3aa: CASSLRGRNYGYTF; CDR3nt: TGTGCCAGCAGCCTACGGGGGAGGAACTATGGCTACACCTTC
j_gene: TRBJ1-2; v_gene: TRBV28; d_gene: TRBD1; abundance: many; len: 14; CDR3aa: CASSISTGSYGYTF; CDR3nt: TGTGCCAGCAGCATATCGACAGGGAGCTATGGCTACACCTTC
j_gene: TRBJ2-3; v_gene: TRBV20-1; d_gene: .; abundance: once; len: 14; CDR3aa: CSASPGRRTDTQYF; CDR3nt: TGCAGTGCTAGTCCGGGACGACGCACAGATACGCAGTATTTT
j_gene: TRBJ1-2; v_gene: TRBV12-3/TRBV12-4; d_gene: .; abundance: .; len: 13; CDR3aa: CASTRDSGGGYTF; CDR3nt: TGTGCCAGCACCCGGGACTCCGGGGGCGGCTACACCTTC
j_gene: TRBJ2-5; v_gene: TRBV19; d_gene: .; abundance: .; len: 13; CDR3aa: CASSTAAGETQYF; CDR3nt: TGTGCCAGTAGTACCGCGGCCGGGGAGACCCAGTACTTC
j_gene: TRBJ2-7; v_gene: TRBV20-1; d_gene: .; abundance: .; len: 13; CDR3aa: CSAKGSLDYEQYF; CDR3nt: TGCAGTGCTAAGGGGAGTTTAGACTACGAGCAGTACTTC
j_gene: TRBJ2-3; v_gene: TRBV11-1; d_gene: TRBD1; abundance: .; len: 19; CDR3aa: CASSLGLTGDLLSTDTQYF; CDR3nt: TGTGCCAGCAGCTTAGGCTTGACAGGGGACCTCCTTAGCACAGATACGCAGTATTTT
j_gene: TRBJ2-1; v_gene: TRBV7-2; d_gene: .; abundance: .; len: 14; CDR3aa: CASSSLGGTDVQFF; CDR3nt: TGTGCCAGCAGCTCCCTTGGGGGGACGGACGTGCAGTTCTTC
j_gene: TRBJ2-7; v_gene: TRBV6-2/TRBV6-3; d_gene: TRBD2; abundance: many; len: 15; CDR3aa: CASSLASGNFYEQYF; CDR3nt: TGTGCCAGCAGTTTAGCTAGCGGGAACTTTTACGAGCAGTACTTC
j_gene: TRBJ1-5; v_gene: TRBV2; d_gene: .; abundance: few; len: 12; CDR3aa: CAVSFVEQPQHF; CDR3nt: TGTGCCGTCAGTTTCGTGGAACAGCCCCAGCATTTT
j_gene: TRBJ2-3; v_gene: TRBV6-1; d_gene: .; abundance: few; len: 12; CDR3aa: CASSPEGYTQYF; CDR3nt: TGTGCCAGCAGCCCCGAGGGGTATACGCAGTATTTT
j_gene: TRBJ2-1; v_gene: TRBV2; d_gene: .; abundance: .; len: 14; CDR3aa: CASIGKHSYNEQFF; CDR3nt: TGTGCCAGCATCGGGAAACACTCATACAATGAGCAGTTCTTC
j_gene: TRBJ1-1; v_gene: TRBV5-1; d_gene: .; abundance: .; len: 12; CDR3aa: CASSSGATEAFF; CDR3nt: TGCGCCAGCAGCTCCGGGGCCACTGAAGCTTTCTTT
j_gene: TRBJ2-7; v_gene: TRBV11-2; d_gene: .; abundance: medium-sized; len: 13; CDR3aa: CASSLPGSYEQYF; CDR3nt: TGTGCCAGCAGCCTTCCCGGCTCCTACGAGCAGTACTTC
j_gene: TRBJ2-7; v_gene: TRBV5-1; d_gene: TRBD1; abundance: .; len: 15; CDR3aa: CASSKDRGPSYEQYF; CDR3nt: TGCGCCAGCAGCAAGGACAGGGGGCCTTCCTACGAGCAGTACTTC
j_gene: TRBJ2-1; v_gene: TRBV6-2/TRBV6-3; d_gene: TRBD2; abundance: .; len: 19; CDR3aa: CASSYLARLAGVSENEQFF; CDR3nt: TGTGCCAGCAGTTACTTAGCTAGACTAGCGGGAGTTTCGGAGAATGAGCAGTTCTTC
j_gene: TRBJ2-7; v_gene: TRBV6-1; d_gene: TRBD1; abundance: .; len: 17; CDR3aa: CASSDRRGTGLLYEQYF; CDR3nt: TGTGCCAGCAGTGACCGCAGGGGGACAGGGTTACTCTACGAGCAGTACTTC
j_gene: TRBJ2-3; v_gene: TRBV5-1; d_gene: .; abundance: .; len: 15; CDR3aa: CASSLSGQNTDTQYF; CDR3nt: TGCGCCAGCAGCTTGAGTGGACAGAACACAGATACGCAGTATTTT
j_gene: TRBJ2-1; v_gene: TRBV28; d_gene: TRBD1; abundance: many; len: 16; CDR3aa: CASSLSSGGIHNEQFF; CDR3nt: TGTGCCAGCAGTTTATCCTCAGGGGGCATCCACAATGAGCAGTTCTTC
j_gene: TRBJ2-7; v_gene: TRBV10-3; d_gene: TRBD1; abundance: .; len: 13; CDR3aa: CAISETGVYEQYF; CDR3nt: TGTGCCATCAGTGAGACAGGGGTCTACGAGCAGTACTTC
j_gene: TRBJ1-5; v_gene: TRBV20-1; d_gene: .; abundance: .; len: 15; CDR3aa: CSAPSGATPNQPQHF; CDR3nt: TGCAGTGCTCCTTCAGGGGCCACGCCTAATCAGCCCCAGCATTTT
j_gene: TRBJ2-1; v_gene: TRBV9; d_gene: TRBD2; abundance: .; len: 18; CDR3aa: CASSDGTSGRRSYNEQFF; CDR3nt: TGTGCCAGCAGCGACGGGACTAGCGGGAGAAGGTCCTACAATGAGCAGTTCTTC
j_gene: TRBJ1-1; v_gene: TRBV18; d_gene: .; abundance: .; len: 13; CDR3aa: CASSPGAGTEAFF; CDR3nt: TGTGCCAGCTCACCAGGGGCGGGCACTGAAGCTTTCTTT
j_gene: TRBJ2-3; v_gene: TRBV14; d_gene: .; abundance: .; len: 14; CDR3aa: CAISPSRVLDTQYF; CDR3nt: TGTGCCATCAGCCCATCAAGGGTCCTCGATACGCAGTATTTT
j_gene: TRBJ2-1; v_gene: TRBV5-1; d_gene: TRBD2; abundance: .; len: 15; CDR3aa: CASSLSGTSTREQFF; CDR3nt: TGCGCCAGCAGCCTTTCCGGGACTAGTACTCGTGAGCAGTTCTTC
j_gene: TRBJ1-6; v_gene: TRBV6-2/TRBV6-3; d_gene: TRBD1; abundance: .; len: 16; CDR3aa: CASSSTGLTFNSPLHF; CDR3nt: TGTGCCAGCAGCTCGACAGGGCTTACCTTTAATTCACCCCTCCACTTT